The present TCR beta chain was sequenced within a study of T cell repertoires in cytomegalovirus infection (dated by TCRdb to the late 2010s). In terms of the full investigation: The HLA type of each donor mattered for the analysis, because public TCR beta signatures pointed to carriage of CMV infection along with the matching HLA type.

Overall results and qualifications from the work: The ex vivo response was dominated by HLA-C-restricted CMV-specific TCR beta clonotypes, and the single most frequent clonotype in two of eight donors was supplied by these HLA-C-restricted clonotypes. In both this cohort and an independent cohort of a few hundred donors, the cumulative frequency of public TCR beta family members distinguished carriers of CMV infection plus the relevant HLA type.

The data were produced on an Illumina HiSeq 1500. TCRdb passed the public sequencing reads through fastp at Q25 and MiXCR, retaining productive beta sequences. CDR3 protein sequences are deduplicated, and each keeps its most common genes and DNA. The sample has about 460,000 distinct CDR3 sequences on record, about 11% of them singletons. 10% of the sample lies in the top ten. This clonotype was found many times. Its antigen has not been determined. Per-base qualities were not stored, and no clone one base away is much larger. Including the terminal cysteine and phenylalanine, the CDR3 comprises 13 residues. Only the CDR3 DNA stays, 39 bases, in frame from base 1. V loses 7 bases of germline sequence and J loses 0 bases, and the interval between the two ends is 8 bases. Reading the germline V gene (reference sequence) gives CDR1 LNHDA and CDR2 SQIVND.

The sequence was collected from a human donor in good health (CMV status not recorded). Some clones in this sample may be carry-over from other donors' samples. Here the chain combines TRBV19 and TRBJ2-3, with no reliable assignment of the D segment. The sequenced sample was PBMCs. The CDR3 region reads CASKFHSTDTQYF. The base sequence is TGTGCCAGTAAGTTCCATAGCACAGATACGCAGTATTTT.